What follows are 23 T cell receptor beta chains derived from one specimen sequenced in a study of Graves' ophthalmopathy and Graves' hyperthyroidism. Amplified material comprised TCR beta CDR3 regions derived from RNA transcripts. The first-round RT-PCR employed HTBI primers together with the Qiagen OneStep RT-PCR kit. A multiplex PCR was then performed as the second round. TCRdb re-analysed the multiplex PCR reads in MiXCR, keeping a single row per CDR3 protein. Of a few hundred thousand distinct CDR3 sequences in the sample, approximately 18% were seen once. Input material: peripheral blood. These receptors were obtained from an adult woman with stable Graves' hyperthyroidism.

This clonotype was observed at least ten times. The chain joins TRBV6-5 to TRBJ1-2; D is unresolved. V lost 7 bases and J lost 4, with 10 bases in between. This CDR3 comprises 12 residues. CDR1 MNHEY and CDR2 SVGAGI come from the germline V gene. The CDR3 DNA follows: TGTGCCAGCAAAGGACCGAGCTATGGCTACACCTTC. It yields the protein CASKGPSYGYTF.

This clonotype turned up a few times. This chain joins TRBV12-3 or TRBV12-4 and TRBJ1-6; a weak D match, TRBD1 (5 bases). Trimming shortened V by 7 bases and J by 9 bases, and 16 bases separated the two germline ends. The CDR3 loop spans 14 amino acids. The CDR3 sequence is CASIDDRTSSPLHF. The CDR3 DNA follows: TGTGCCAGCATCGACGACAGAACTTCTTCACCCCTCCACTTT.

This clonotype was seen more than once but under ten times. V and J are TRBV4-1 and TRBJ2-2, with 10 bases fitting TRBD2. With 6 bases clipped from V and 6 bases from J, the junction kept 7 bases outside the gene matches. CDR1 MGHRA and CDR2 YSYEKL come from the germline V gene. The CDR3 runs 15 residues. The CDR3 region has the DNA TGCGCCAGCAGTCATATGAGCGGGAGGGCCGGGGAGCTGTTTTTT. This codes for CASSHMSGRAGELFF.

This clonotype came up many times. The genes are TRBV29-1 and TRBJ2-2, with D perhaps matching TRBD1 or TRBD2 (5 bases each). Germline CDR1 and CDR2: SQVTM and ANQGSEA. This CDR3 spans 14 amino acids. V gave up 7 bases and J gave up 3 bases, with 15 bases separating them. As DNA, the CDR3 is TGCAGCGGCCCTCGGGGCACCTACACCGGGGAGCTGTTTTTT. Its translation is CSGPRGTYTGELFF.

This clonotype has at least ten counts. The rearrangement joins TRBV7-2 to TRBJ2-5, with D maybe TRBD1 (5 bases). This CDR3 comprises 13 residues. V was cut by 1 base and J by 5 bases, with 8 bases left in between. Germline V gives CDR1 SGHTA, CDR2 FQGNSA. DNA of the CDR3: TGTGCCAGCAGCTTAGAGGGGTTCGAGACCCAGTACTTC. This sequence encodes CASSLEGFETQYF. The full variable domain, its missing parts supplied by reference TRBV7-2 and TRBJ2-5, is GAGVSQSPSNKVTEKGKDVELRCDPISGHTALYWYRQSLGQGLEFLIYFQGNSAPDKSGLPSDRFSAERTGGSVSTLTIQRTQQEDSAVYLCASSLEGFETQYFGPGTRLLVL.

The gene calls are TRBV6-1 and TRBJ1-5; 7 nucleotides match TRBD1. Germline V gene data show CDR1 as MNHNS and CDR2 as SASEGT. This CDR3 contains 13 residues. The junction had 6 bases not matched to a gene; V was cut back by 6 bases and J by 7 bases. This CDR3 reads CASRVTGNQPQHF. The CDR3 DNA is TGTGCCAGCAGAGTGACAGGGAACCAGCCCCAGCATTTT.

The rearrangement links TRBV15 to TRBJ1-1, with a tentative D call TRBD1 (6 bases). The CDR3 sequence is 14 residues long. Germline lookup yields CDR1 LNHNV and CDR2 YYDKDF (reference sequence). V was pared by 3 bases and J by 4 bases, with 12 bases between. The DNA of the CDR3 is TGTGCCACCAGCAGGGACAGCGGCACCACTGAAGCTTTCTTT. It translates to CATSRDSGTTEAFF.

This clonotype was recorded at least ten times. The chain combines TRBV20-1 with TRBJ2-7; 7 bases align to TRBD2. Germline V gene data show CDR1 as DFQATT and CDR2 as SNEGSKA (reference sequence). V lost 3 bases, J lost 1 base, and 12 bases stayed unmatched. The CDR3 sequence is 16 residues long. The CDR3 reads CSASSAGILGSYEQYF. In DNA form, the CDR3 reads TGCAGTGCTAGCTCAGCGGGAATCTTAGGGTCCTACGAGCAGTACTTC.

This clonotype showed up many times. V gene TRBV20-1 combines with J gene TRBJ2-7; TRBD2 matches at 9 bases. Germline trimming cut 0 bases from V and 3 bases from J; bases unmatched to any gene: 9. Per germline, CDR1 DFQATT and CDR2 SNEGSKA (reference sequence). The CDR3 is 16 residues long. CDR3 nucleotide sequence: TGCAGTGCTAGAGATCAGACTAGCGGAGTGAGCTACGAGCAGTACTTC. This codes for CSARDQTSGVSYEQYF.

This clonotype came up many times. The chain employs TRBV10-2 and TRBJ2-3; 8 bases match TRBD2. Germline V lookup: CDR1 WSHSY, CDR2 SAAADI. The junction had 4 bases not matched to a gene; V was cut back by 7 bases and J by 1 base. The CDR3 loop spans 14 amino acids. Written as DNA, the CDR3 is TGCGCCAGCACCCGGGAGGGCCGCACAGATACGCAGTATTTT. This encodes CASTREGRTDTQYF.

A single count supports this clonotype. V and J are TRBV29-1 and TRBJ2-4; 14 bases match TRBD2. J gave up 5 bases and V 7 bases, and 4 bases lay outside the gene matches. The germline CDR1 and CDR2 sequences are SQVTM and ANQGSEA. The CDR3 extends over 14 amino acids. The chain's CDR3 is CSATGLAGENIQYF. The CDR3, as DNA: TGCAGCGCAACGGGACTAGCGGGGGAAAACATTCAGTACTTC.

Ten or more counts support this clonotype. V gene TRBV10-3 combines with J gene TRBJ1-5, with D hard to call. This CDR3 region has 16 residues. Germline values: CDR1 ENHRY, CDR2 SYGVKD. Trimming shortened V by 5 bases and J by 2 bases, and 16 bases separated the two germline ends. This chain's CDR3 is CAISLHDPAGNQPQHF. The CDR3 DNA is TGTGCCATCAGTCTCCATGACCCTGCGGGCAATCAGCCCCAGCATTTT.

This clonotype came up many times. The rearrangement joins TRBV15 to TRBJ2-5; weak D call: TRBD1 (7 bases). The CDR3 spans 16 residues. V was shortened by 4 bases and J by 4 bases, with 19 bases between the two germline ends. Per germline, CDR1 LNHNV and CDR2 YYDKDF (reference sequence). The CDR3 loop is CATSTDREEVRETQYF. CDR3 bases: TGTGCCACCAGCACCGACAGGGAGGAGGTTCGAGAGACCCAGTACTTC.

This clonotype was counted at least ten times. V usage is TRBV7-9 and J usage is TRBJ1-1; D is uncertain. V was shortened by 1 base and J by 8 bases, with 5 bases between the two germline ends. The CDR3 extends over 11 amino acids. Germline V gene sequence: CDR1 SEHNR, CDR2 FQNEAQ (reference sequence). DNA for the CDR3: TGTGCCAGCAGCTTAGACCGGGAAGCTTTCTTT. This translates into CASSLDREAFF.

This clonotype has a handful of counts. This rearrangement joins TRBV5-5 to TRBJ2-2; a possible D gene is TRBD2 (6 bases). V was trimmed by 4 bases and J by 5 bases, leaving 15 bases between them. Germline V gene lookup returns CDR1 SGHKS and CDR2 YYEKEE (reference sequence). The length of the CDR3 is 15 residues. The CDR3 loop is CASSLEGATTGELFF. The CDR3 bases are TGTGCCAGCAGCCTGGAGGGTGCTACGACCGGGGAGCTGTTTTTT. The complete variable domain, with remaining parts taken from reference TRBV5-5 and TRBJ2-2, reads DAGVTQSPTHLIKTRGQQVTLRCSPISGHKSVSWYQQVLGQGPQFIFQYYEKEERGRGNFPDRFSARQFPNYSSELNVNALLLGDSALYLCASSLEGATTGELFFGEGSRLTVL.

The sample holds many counts of this clonotype. This chain links TRBV13 with TRBJ1-2, with 8 positions matching TRBD1. The V gene end was trimmed by 5 bases and the J gene end by 6 bases; junction bases not matched to a gene: 8. The CDR3 consists of 14 residues. The germline CDR1 and CDR2 sequences are PRHDT and FYEKMQ (reference sequence). The CDR3 DNA reads TGTGCCAGCAGCACTGGACAGGGTGGAGATGGCTACACCTTC. Its protein is CASSTGQGGDGYTF. Filled out from reference TRBV13 and TRBJ1-2, the complete variable domain reads AAGVIQSPRHLIKEKRETATLKCYPIPRHDTVYWYQQGPGQDPQFLISFYEKMQSDKGSIPDRFSAQQFSDYHSELNMSSLELGDSALYFCASSTGQGGDGYTFGSGTRLTVV.

This clonotype showed up many times. The V gene is TRBV20-1, the J gene TRBJ2-7; possibly TRBD2 for D (5 bases). The germline V gene has CDR1 DFQATT and CDR2 SNEGSKA (reference sequence). The CDR3 runs 12 residues. V was cut by 3 bases and J by 3 bases, with 9 bases left in between. In DNA form, the CDR3 reads TGCAGTGCTAGTGAGGGTCTCTACGAGCAGTACTTC. This translates into CSASEGLYEQYF.

This clonotype was seen repeatedly, ten times or more. This chain connects TRBV10-3 to TRBJ1-1; 7 positions agree with TRBD1. The CDR3 consists of 14 residues. J lost 4 bases, V lost 6 bases, and 8 bases had no gene match. The germline V gene has CDR1 ENHRY and CDR2 SYGVKD. For the CDR3, the DNA is TGTGCCATCAGGGAATTATCAGGGGGCACTGAAGCTTTCTTT. It encodes CAIRELSGGTEAFF.

Remarks on this clonotype: A much bigger clone sits one base away, suggesting this may be a read error. CDR3 DNA: TGTGCCTGGAGTGTACGGGTGGGAAGCGGGACCTCCTACGGGCAGTACTTC. Its translation is CAWSVRVGSGTSYGQYF. The chain employs TRBV30 and TRBJ2-7; the match to TRBD2 covers 7 bases. This CDR3 comprises 17 residues. From germline, CDR1 is GTSNPN and CDR2 SVGIG (reference sequence).

In its sample, this clonotype was seen many times. The V and J genes are TRBV11-1 and TRBJ2-2; 7 nucleotides match TRBD2. The CDR3 runs 16 residues. The ends lost 5 bases at V and 4 bases at J; junction bases unmatched: 10. Germline CDR1 SGHAT, CDR2 FQDESV (reference sequence). The DNA of the CDR3 is TGTGCCAGCAGCCCTTGGGGAGGGCGCGCCACCGGGGAGCTGTTTTTT. Its protein is CASSPWGGRATGELFF.

For this clonotype: A single base separates this from a much larger clone, so it may be a read error. This chain joins TRBV3-1 and TRBJ2-7; D gene ambiguous. The CDR3 spans 14 residues. V lost 4 bases and J 2 bases, leaving 12 bases between the germline ends. From germline, CDR1 is LGHDT and CDR2 YNNKEL (reference sequence). The CDR3 DNA is TGTGCCAGCAGCCGATCAACTGGACCCTACGAGCAGTACGTC. Translated, it gives CASSRSTGPYEQYV.

This clonotype has only a few counts. V gene TRBV18 combines with J gene TRBJ2-5; no clear D gene. Germline V gene data show CDR1 as KGHSH and CDR2 as LQKENI. V gave up 5 bases and J gave up 5 bases, with 15 bases separating them. The CDR3 sequence is 14 residues long. The CDR3 region is CASSLEYFMETQYF. The CDR3 region has the DNA TGTGCCAGCTCATTAGAATACTTCATGGAGACCCAGTACTTC. Complete variable domain (other parts from reference TRBV18 and TRBJ2-5): NAGVMQNPRHLVRRRGQEARLRCSPMKGHSHVYWYRQLPEEGLKFMVYLQKENIIDESGMPKERFSAEFPKEGPSILRIQQVVRGDSAAYFCASSLEYFMETQYFGPGTRLLVL.

This clonotype was counted at least ten times. The V gene is TRBV27, the J gene TRBJ2-7; 8 bases fit TRBD1. The V gene's germline CDR1 is MNHEY and CDR2 SMNVEV (reference sequence). This CDR3 spans 14 amino acids. After removal of 6 bases from V and 3 bases from J, the junction contained 7 bases not matched to a gene. The CDR3 DNA follows: TGTGCCAGCAGATACGCCAGGGGGCGCTACGAGCAGTACTTC. Translated: CASRYARGRYEQYF.